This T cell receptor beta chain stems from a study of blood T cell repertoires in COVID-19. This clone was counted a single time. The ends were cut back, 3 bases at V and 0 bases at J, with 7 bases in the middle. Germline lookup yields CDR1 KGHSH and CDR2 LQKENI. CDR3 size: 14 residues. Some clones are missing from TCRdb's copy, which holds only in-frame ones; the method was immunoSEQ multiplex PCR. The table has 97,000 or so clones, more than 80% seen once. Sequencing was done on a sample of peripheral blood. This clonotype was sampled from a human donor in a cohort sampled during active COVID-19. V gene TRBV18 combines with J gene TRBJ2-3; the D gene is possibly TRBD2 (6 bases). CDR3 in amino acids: CASSPGLSTDTQYF. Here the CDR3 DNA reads TGTGCCAGCTCACCCGGACTAAGCACAGATACGCAGTATTTT.